Below are 3 T cell receptor beta chains sequenced from a single sample in a study of T-cell reconstitution after alpha-beta-depleted transplantation in children. Library preparation (for TCRbeta) was performed with unique molecular identifiers. TCRdb ran MiXCR on the PCR reads and lists one entry per CDR3 protein. The sample includes a few hundred thousand distinct CDR3 sequences, about 9.2% of them seen just once. The sample here was PBMCs from the stem cell graft donor, taken from the stem cell graft. These receptors came from a human donor who donated a stem cell graft to a child with acute lymphoblastic leukemia.

The sample holds a few counts of this clonotype. V gene TRBV6-4 combines with J gene TRBJ1-1; TRBD1 is a possible D gene (5 bases). Between the trimmed V and J ends, which lost 7 bases and 2 bases, there was a span of 11 bases. The CDR3 length is 13 residues. CDR1 MRHNA and CDR2 SNTAGT come from the germline V gene. The CDR3 here is CASTNGANTEAFF. The CDR3 DNA sequence: TGTGCCAGCACGAACGGGGCCAACACTGAAGCTTTCTTT.

This clonotype showed up many times. The rearrangement uses TRBV3-1 and TRBJ2-3; D is unclear. Per the germline V gene, CDR1 is LGHDT and CDR2 is YNNKEL (reference sequence). V lost 0 bases and J 10 bases, leaving 14 bases between the germline ends. This CDR3 is 14 amino acids long. CDR3 sequence (DNA): TGTGCCAGCAGCCAAGAAAACGACGCCTCAGCGCAGTATTTT. Translating gives CASSQENDASAQYF.

About this clonotype: The conserved closing phenylalanine or tryptophan is absent in this CDR3, likely reflecting a read error. J is TRBJ1-3 and V is TRBV20-1; D gene unclear. There are 15 residues in the CDR3. The germline V gene encodes CDR1 DFQATT and CDR2 SNEGSKA (reference sequence). V was trimmed by 2 bases and J by 7 bases, leaving 18 bases between them. This CDR3 reads CSARPRRGNTNTIYC. The DNA of the CDR3 is TGCAGTGCTAGACCAAGACGAGGGAATACTAACACCATATATTGT.